This T cell receptor (beta chain) is from a study of T cell repertoires in cytomegalovirus infection. On the study more broadly: Public TCR beta signature analysis indicated the presence of both CMV infection and matching HLA type. Study outcomes and limitations: Using cumulative public TCR beta family frequency, the authors identified those who carried CMV together with the relevant HLA. Dominating the ex vivo response were HLA-C-restricted CMV-specific TCR beta clonotypes.

One entry per CDR3 protein results from TCRdb running MiXCR on the reads. The table has hundreds of thousands of distinct CDR3 sequences, around 24% seen once. Many counts were recorded for this clonotype. What it recognizes is unknown. Losses at the gene ends were 3 bases for V and 4 bases for J; bases not matched to a gene: 6. There are 15 residues in the CDR3. CDR1 is SGHTA and CDR2 is FQGNSA in the germline V gene. Sequenced sample: CD8+ T cells from PBMCs. This receptor was identified in a human donor in good health (CMV status not recorded). Some clones in this sample may be carry-over from other donors' samples. The chain recombines TRBV7-2 with TRBJ2-3; 8 bases fit TRBD2. The CDR3 nucleotides are TGTGCCAGCAGCTTGGGACTAGTAGGTCCAGATACGCAGTATTTT. This encodes CASSLGLVGPDTQYF.